What follows is one TCR beta chain and its context. Its antigen is not identified. The sample is drawn from a study of T cells expressing NK-cell markers. On the study more broadly: The authors sequenced eight donors, of whom seven were HCMV-seropositive and one was seronegative.

Notes on the study in general: Each of roughly 6 donors carried dominant NKG2C+ clonotypes accounting for about 1.0-7.5% of CD8+ T cells. Leadership of the CD3+CD56-NKG2C+ fraction also belonged to these clonotypes in a few donors.

The CDR3 has 17 amino acids. CDR1 LNHDA and CDR2 SQIVND come from the germline V gene (reference sequence). With UMIs, 5'RACE template switching was used to make TCR beta cDNA. From the 5' RACE reads, TCRdb lists one entry per CDR3 protein and no DNA. The sample holds some 300,000 distinct CDR3 sequences. The sample taken for sequencing was blood T cells: a sorted CD56 or NKG2C T cell subset, CD4+ or CD8+ T cells, or bulk PBMC T cells (not recorded which). This rearrangement joins TRBV19 to TRBJ2-1; the D call of TRBD1 rests on TCRdb alone, since no DNA is present to check it. This TCR derives from a man between 18 and 29 years old in good health. This CDR3 is CASSPIRGQGASNEQFF.